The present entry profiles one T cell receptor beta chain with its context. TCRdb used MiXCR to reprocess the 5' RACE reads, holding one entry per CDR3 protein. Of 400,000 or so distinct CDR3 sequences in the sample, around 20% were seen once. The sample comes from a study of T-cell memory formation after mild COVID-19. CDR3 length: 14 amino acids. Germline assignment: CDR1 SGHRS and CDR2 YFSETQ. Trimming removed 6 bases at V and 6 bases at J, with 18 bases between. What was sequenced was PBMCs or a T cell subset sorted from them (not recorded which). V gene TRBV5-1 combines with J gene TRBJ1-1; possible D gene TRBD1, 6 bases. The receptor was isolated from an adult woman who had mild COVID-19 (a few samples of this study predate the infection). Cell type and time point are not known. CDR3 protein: CASNPGTGTPEAFF. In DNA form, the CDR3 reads TGCGCCAGCAACCCGGGGACCGGGACACCTGAAGCTTTCTTT.